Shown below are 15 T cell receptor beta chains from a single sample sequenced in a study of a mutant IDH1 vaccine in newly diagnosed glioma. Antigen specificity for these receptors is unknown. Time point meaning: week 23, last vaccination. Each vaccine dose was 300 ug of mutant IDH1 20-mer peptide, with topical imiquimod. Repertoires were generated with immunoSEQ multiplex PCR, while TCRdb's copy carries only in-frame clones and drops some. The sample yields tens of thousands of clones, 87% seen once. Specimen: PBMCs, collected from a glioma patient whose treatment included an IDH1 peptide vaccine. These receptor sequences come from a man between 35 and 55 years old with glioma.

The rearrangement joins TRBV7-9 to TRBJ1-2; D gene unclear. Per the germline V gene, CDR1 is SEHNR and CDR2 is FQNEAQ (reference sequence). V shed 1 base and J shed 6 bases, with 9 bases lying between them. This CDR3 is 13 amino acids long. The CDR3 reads CASSLEQSDGYTF. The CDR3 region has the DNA TGTGCCAGCAGCTTAGAACAGTCAGATGGCTACACCTTC.

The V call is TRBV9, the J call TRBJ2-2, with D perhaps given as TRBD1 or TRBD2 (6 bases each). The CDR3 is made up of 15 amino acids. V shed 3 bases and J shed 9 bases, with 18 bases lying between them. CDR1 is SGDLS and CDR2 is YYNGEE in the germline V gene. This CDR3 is CASSGGLQGRRELFF. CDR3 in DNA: TGTGCCAGCAGCGGGGGACTCCAGGGGAGAAGGGAGCTGTTTTTT.

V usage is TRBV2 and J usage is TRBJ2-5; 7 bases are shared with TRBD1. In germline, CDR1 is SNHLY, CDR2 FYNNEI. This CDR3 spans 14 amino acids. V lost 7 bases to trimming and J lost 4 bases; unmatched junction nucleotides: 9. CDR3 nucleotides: TGTGCCAGCACTGTGGGACAGACAAGAGAGACCCAGTACTTC. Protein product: CASTVGQTRETQYF.

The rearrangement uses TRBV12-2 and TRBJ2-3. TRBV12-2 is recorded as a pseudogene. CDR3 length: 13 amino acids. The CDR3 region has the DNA TGTGCAAGTCGCTTAGCTCAGAGAGATACGCAGTATTTT. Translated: CASRLAQRDTQYF.

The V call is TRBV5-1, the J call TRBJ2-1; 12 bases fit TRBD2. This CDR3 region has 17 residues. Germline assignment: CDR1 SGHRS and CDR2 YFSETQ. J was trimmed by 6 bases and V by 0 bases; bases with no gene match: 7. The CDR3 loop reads CASSLGLAGVAGNEQFF. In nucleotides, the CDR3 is TGCGCCAGCAGCTTGGGACTAGCGGGAGTGGCAGGCAATGAGCAGTTCTTC.

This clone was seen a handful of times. CDR3 nucleotide sequence: TGCGCCAGCAGCCAAGATACTAGCGGGTCCAATGAGCAGTTCTTC. This codes for CASSQDTSGSNEQFF. The rearrangement joins TRBV4-3 to TRBJ2-1; TRBD2 aligns across 9 bases. Losses at the gene ends were 0 bases for V and 6 bases for J; bases not matched to a gene: 3. The CDR3 extends over 15 amino acids. In germline, CDR1 is LGHNA, CDR2 YSLEER.

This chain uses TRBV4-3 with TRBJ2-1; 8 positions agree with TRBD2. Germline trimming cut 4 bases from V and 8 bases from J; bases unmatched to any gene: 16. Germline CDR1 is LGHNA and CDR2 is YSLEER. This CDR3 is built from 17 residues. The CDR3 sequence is CASSPLQGSGGQDEQFF. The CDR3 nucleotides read TGCGCCAGCAGCCCCCTTCAGGGATCGGGAGGGCAGGATGAGCAGTTCTTC.

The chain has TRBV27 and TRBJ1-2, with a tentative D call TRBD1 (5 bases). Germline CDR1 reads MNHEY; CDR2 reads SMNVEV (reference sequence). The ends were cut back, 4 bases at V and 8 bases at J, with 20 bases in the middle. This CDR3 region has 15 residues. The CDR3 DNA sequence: TGTGCCAGCAGTTCCGCTAGAGGGGCCCAATACGGCTACACCTTC. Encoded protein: CASSSARGAQYGYTF.

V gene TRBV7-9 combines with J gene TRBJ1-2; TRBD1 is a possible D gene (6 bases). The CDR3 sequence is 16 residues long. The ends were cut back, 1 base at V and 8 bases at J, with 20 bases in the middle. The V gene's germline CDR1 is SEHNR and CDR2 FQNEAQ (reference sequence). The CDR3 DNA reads TGTGCCAGCAGCTTAGATTCGTCAGGGGTACTGGGAGGCTACACCTTC. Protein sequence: CASSLDSSGVLGGYTF.

In DNA form, the CDR3 reads TGCGCCAGCAAAAGCACGGGCGGAGCTATCACAGATACGCAGTATTTT. Translation gives CASKSTGGAITDTQYF. V usage is TRBV5-1 and J usage is TRBJ2-3; no firm D call. V was clipped by 6 bases and J by 2 bases, with 19 bases between them. The CDR3 runs 16 residues. The germline V gene encodes CDR1 SGHRS and CDR2 YFSETQ. The full variable domain, completed using reference TRBV5-1 and TRBJ2-3, is KAGVTQTPRYLIKTRGQQVTLSCSPISGHRSVSWYQQTPGQGLQFLFEYFSETQRNKGNFPGRFSGRQFSNSRSEMNVSTLELGDSALYLCASKSTGGAITDTQYFGPGTRLTVL.

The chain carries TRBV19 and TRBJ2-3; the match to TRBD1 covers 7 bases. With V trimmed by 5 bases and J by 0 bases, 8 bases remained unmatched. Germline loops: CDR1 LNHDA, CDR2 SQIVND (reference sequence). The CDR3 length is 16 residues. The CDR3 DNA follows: TGTGCCAGTAGTGACTACAGGGGCTTGAGCACAGATACGCAGTATTTT. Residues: CASSDYRGLSTDTQYF. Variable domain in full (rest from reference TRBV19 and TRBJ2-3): DGGITQSPKYLFRKEGQNVTLSCEQNLNHDAMYWYRQDPGQGLRLIYYSQIVNDFQKGDIAEGYSVSREKKESFPLTVTSAQKNPTAFYLCASSDYRGLSTDTQYFGPGTRLTVL.

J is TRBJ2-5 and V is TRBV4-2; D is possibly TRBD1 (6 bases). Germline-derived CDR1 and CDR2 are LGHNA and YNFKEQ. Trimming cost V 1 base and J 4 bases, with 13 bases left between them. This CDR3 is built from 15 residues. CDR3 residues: CASSQVGQGRETQYF. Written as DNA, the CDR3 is TGTGCCAGCAGCCAAGTCGGGCAGGGGAGAGAGACCCAGTACTTC.

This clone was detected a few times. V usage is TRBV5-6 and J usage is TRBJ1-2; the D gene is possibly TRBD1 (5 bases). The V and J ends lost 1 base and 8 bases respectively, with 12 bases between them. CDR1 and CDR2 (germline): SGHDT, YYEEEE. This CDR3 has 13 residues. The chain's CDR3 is CASSLWGGYGYTF. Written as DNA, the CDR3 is TGTGCCAGCAGCTTGTGGGGGGGTTACGGCTACACCTTC.

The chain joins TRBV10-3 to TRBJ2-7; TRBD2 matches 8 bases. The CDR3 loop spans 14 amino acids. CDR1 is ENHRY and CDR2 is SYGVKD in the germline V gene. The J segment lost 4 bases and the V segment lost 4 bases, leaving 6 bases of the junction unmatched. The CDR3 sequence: CAISVSGSSYEQYF. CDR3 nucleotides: TGTGCCATCAGTGTCAGCGGGAGTTCGTACGAGCAGTACTTC.

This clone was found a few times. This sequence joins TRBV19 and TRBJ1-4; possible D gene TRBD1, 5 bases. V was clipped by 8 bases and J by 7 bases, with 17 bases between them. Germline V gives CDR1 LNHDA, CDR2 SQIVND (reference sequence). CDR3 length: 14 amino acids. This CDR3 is CASRDQGGGEKLFF. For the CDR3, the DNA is TGTGCCAGTCGGGACCAGGGAGGAGGTGAAAAACTGTTTTTT.